This T cell receptor beta chain was profiled in a study of blood T cell repertoires in COVID-19. Produced via immunoSEQ multiplex PCR; TCRdb's table is partial and in-frame only. The sample yields approximately 480,000 clones, around 90% seen once. Participants, about 18 to 89 years old, spanned about two dozen US areas. Assignment of participants to cohorts was predicated upon participant-reported clinical history. V lost 4 bases, J lost 0 bases, and 2 bases lay in between. The CDR3 sequence is 12 residues long. The germline V gene has CDR1 LGHDT and CDR2 YNNKEL (reference sequence). The V call is TRBV3-1 (or the pseudogene TRBV3-2), the J call TRBJ2-3; no definite D call. This TCR derives from a young woman who had recovered from COVID-19. Specimen: PBMCs or T cells enriched from blood (not recorded which). In DNA, the CDR3 is TGTGCCAGCAGCCCGAGCACAGATACGCAGTATTTT. Translated, it gives CASSPSTDTQYF.